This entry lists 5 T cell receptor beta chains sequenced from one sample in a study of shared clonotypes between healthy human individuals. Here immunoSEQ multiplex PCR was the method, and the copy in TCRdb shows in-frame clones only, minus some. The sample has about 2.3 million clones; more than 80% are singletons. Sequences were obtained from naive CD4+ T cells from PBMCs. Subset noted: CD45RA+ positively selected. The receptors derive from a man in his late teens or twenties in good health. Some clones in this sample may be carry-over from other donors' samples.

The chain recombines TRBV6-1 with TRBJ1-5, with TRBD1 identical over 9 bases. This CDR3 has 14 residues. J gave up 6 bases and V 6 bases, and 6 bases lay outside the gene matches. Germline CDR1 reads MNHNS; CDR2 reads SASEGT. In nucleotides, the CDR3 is TGTGCCAGCAGCAAACAGGGGGCTGGTCAGCCCCAGCATTTT. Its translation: CASSKQGAGQPQHF.

CDR3 coding DNA: TGTGCCAGCAGCTTGGATTTGGCCCCCTCGAACACTGAAGCTTTCTTT. Its protein is CASSLDLAPSNTEAFF. V and J are TRBV5-4 and TRBJ1-1; D remains unclear. V shed 0 bases and J shed 1 base, with 13 bases lying between them. Germline V gene sequence: CDR1 SGHNT, CDR2 YYREEE (reference sequence). The CDR3 contains 16 residues.

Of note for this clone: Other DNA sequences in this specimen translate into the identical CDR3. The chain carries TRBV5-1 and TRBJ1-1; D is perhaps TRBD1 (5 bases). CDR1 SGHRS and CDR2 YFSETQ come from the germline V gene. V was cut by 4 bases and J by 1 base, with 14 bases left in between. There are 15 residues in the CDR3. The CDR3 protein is CASSLAGTQNTEAFF. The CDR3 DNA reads TGCGCCAGCAGCCTAGCCGGGACCCAGAACACTGAAGCTTTCTTT.

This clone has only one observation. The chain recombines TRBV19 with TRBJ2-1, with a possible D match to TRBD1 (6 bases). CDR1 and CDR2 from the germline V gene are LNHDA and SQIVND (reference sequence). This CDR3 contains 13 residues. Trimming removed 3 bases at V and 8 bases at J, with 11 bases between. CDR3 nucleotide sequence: TGTGCCAGTAGTATTACAGGGTGGGATGAGCAGTTCTTC. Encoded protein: CASSITGWDEQFF.

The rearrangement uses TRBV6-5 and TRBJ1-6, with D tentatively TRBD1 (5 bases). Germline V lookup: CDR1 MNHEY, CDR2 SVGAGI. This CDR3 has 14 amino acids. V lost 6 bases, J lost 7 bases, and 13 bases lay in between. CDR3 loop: CASSWGNVNSPLHF. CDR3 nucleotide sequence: TGTGCCAGCAGCTGGGGGAACGTGAATTCACCCCTCCACTTT.